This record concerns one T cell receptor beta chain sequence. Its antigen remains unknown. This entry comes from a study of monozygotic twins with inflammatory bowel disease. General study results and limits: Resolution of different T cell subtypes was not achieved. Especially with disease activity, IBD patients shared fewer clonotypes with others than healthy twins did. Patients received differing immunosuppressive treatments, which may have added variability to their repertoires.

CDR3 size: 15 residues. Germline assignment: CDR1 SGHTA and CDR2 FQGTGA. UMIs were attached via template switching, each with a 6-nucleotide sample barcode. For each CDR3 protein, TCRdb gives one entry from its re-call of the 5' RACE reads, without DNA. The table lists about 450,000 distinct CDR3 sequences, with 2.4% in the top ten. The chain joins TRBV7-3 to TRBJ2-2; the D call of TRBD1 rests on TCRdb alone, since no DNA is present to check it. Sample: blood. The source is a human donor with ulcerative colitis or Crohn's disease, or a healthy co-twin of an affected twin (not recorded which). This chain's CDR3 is CASSLGTKNTGELFF.